A selection of T cell receptor beta chains follows, all from one sample in a study of T cells in Graves' hyperthyroidism and ophthalmopathy. Each CDR3 protein gets one entry after TCRdb re-called the multiplex PCR reads with MiXCR. This sample has hundreds of thousands of distinct CDR3 sequences, with approximately 40% found just once. Sequenced input: blood. The receptors were sampled from a woman in her thirties or forties with Graves' hyperthyroidism. Each CDR3 is given with its conserved first and last residue. The D gene is left open where the match is weak.

J | V | D | CDR3
TRBJ2-5 | TRBV12-3/TRBV12-4 | TRBD2 | CASTTGTSGRAGWETQYF
TRBJ2-7 | TRBV6-5 | - | CASRSLGNYLVEQYF
TRBJ1-1 | TRBV20-1 | - | CSARDPVGRTEAFF
TRBJ2-5 | TRBV6-5 | - | CASTQTGGSQETQYF
TRBJ2-7 | TRBV5-1 | TRBD1 | CASSARQGASYEQYF
TRBJ2-7 | TRBV5-1 | - | CASSVSPSTTYEQYF
TRBJ1-1 | TRBV12-3/TRBV12-4 | - | CASSPMVSEAFF
TRBJ1-1 | TRBV30 | - | CAWSPDWNTEAFF
TRBJ1-2 | TRBV19 | - | CASTASQGILRGYTF
TRBJ1-3 | TRBV19 | - | CASSAGQGNTIYF
TRBJ1-2 | TRBV10-3 | - | CAIQERKNYGYTF
TRBJ1-1 | TRBV14 | TRBD1 | CASSQSRRGRAFF
TRBJ2-5 | TRBV29-1 | - | CSRLRSGETQYF
TRBJ1-5 | TRBV30 | - | CPWSRGQGGQPQHF
TRBJ1-2 | TRBV6-5 | - | CASSPGFQIGYTF
TRBJ1-6 | TRBV6-2/TRBV6-3 | - | CASSPEPDSPLHF
TRBJ2-3 | TRBV10-3 | TRBD1 | CAINRRDSTLSTDTQYF
TRBJ2-7 | TRBV20-1 | TRBD2 | CSARPLLAGSSYEQYF
TRBJ1-2 | TRBV9 | - | CASSVASGDLFYGYTF
TRBJ1-5 | TRBV12-5 | TRBD1 | CASGLRWDRGQPQHF
TRBJ2-6 | TRBV4-1 | - | CASSQEIRGGANVLTF
TRBJ2-5 | TRBV5-8 | - | CASSSAGGPQETQYF
TRBJ1-1 | TRBV6-5 | TRBD1 | CASSYSGQGAEAFF
TRBJ1-5 | TRBV15 | - | CATSSRVGRQPQHF
TRBJ1-1 | TRBV9 | - | CASSVDGSKYTEAFF
TRBJ2-2 | TRBV5-1 | - | CASSLYSSNTGELFF
TRBJ2-5 | TRBV29-1 | - | CSVAALGPSGTQYF
TRBJ2-6 | TRBV6-1 | TRBD1 | CASSLGQPLSGANVLTF
TRBJ2-5 | TRBV7-9 | TRBD1 | CASRPSEGAGETQYF
TRBJ2-1 | TRBV14 | TRBD1 | CASSPDRAGSYNEQFF
TRBJ2-5 | TRBV29-1 | - | CSVDSLETQYF
TRBJ1-5 | TRBV12-3/TRBV12-4 | - | CASSQGTSNQPQHF
TRBJ2-5 | TRBV25-1 | - | CASSEPGAETQYF
TRBJ1-1 | TRBV7-2 | - | CASSPTVNTEAFF
TRBJ2-7 | TRBV11-1 | TRBD1 | CASTKQGQSGDQYF
TRBJ1-2 | TRBV29-1 | - | CSVDDGTNYGYTF